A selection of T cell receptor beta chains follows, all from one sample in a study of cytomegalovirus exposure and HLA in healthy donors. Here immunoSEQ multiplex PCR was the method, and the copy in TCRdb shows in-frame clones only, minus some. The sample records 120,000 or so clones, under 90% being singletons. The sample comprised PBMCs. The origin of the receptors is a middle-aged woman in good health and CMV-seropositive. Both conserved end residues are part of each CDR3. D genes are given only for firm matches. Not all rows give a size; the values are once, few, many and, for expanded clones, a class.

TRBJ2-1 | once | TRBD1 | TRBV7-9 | CASSALETGVNEQFF | TGTGCCAGCAGCGCCCTGGAGACAGGGGTGAATGAGCAGTTCTTC
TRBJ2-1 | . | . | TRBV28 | CASIPSGRSYNEQFF | TGTGCCAGCATCCCAAGCGGAAGGTCCTACAATGAGCAGTTCTTC
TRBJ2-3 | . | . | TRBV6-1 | CASSEEGGGSGTDTQYF | TGTGCCAGCAGTGAAGAGGGAGGAGGTTCCGGCACAGATACGCAGTATTTT
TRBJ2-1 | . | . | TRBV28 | CASSYSRNEQFF | TGTGCCAGCAGTTATTCCAGGAATGAGCAGTTCTTC
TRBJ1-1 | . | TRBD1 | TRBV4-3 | CASGNRGIRYTEAFF | TGCGCCAGCGGCAACAGGGGGATTCGGTACACTGAAGCTTTCTTT
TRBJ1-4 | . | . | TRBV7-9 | CASSLTGQISEKLFF | TGTGCCAGCAGCTTAACGGGACAAATCTCCGAAAAACTGTTTTTT
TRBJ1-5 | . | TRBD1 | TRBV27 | CASSRSRQGEKSNQPQHF | TGTGCCAGCAGTCGATCGAGACAGGGGGAAAAAAGCAATCAGCCCCAGCATTTT
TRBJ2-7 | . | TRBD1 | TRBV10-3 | CAIRDRGLDEQYF | TGTGCCATCCGGGACAGGGGGCTTGACGAGCAGTACTTC
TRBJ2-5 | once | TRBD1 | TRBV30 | CAWSPGQGTGETQYF | TGTGCCTGGAGTCCGGGACAGGGGACGGGAGAGACCCAGTACTTC
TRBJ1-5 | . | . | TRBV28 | CASSLGRGNQPQHF | TGTGCCAGCAGTTTGGGCAGGGGCAATCAGCCCCAGCATTTT
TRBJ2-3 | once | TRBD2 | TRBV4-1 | CASSPLAGVADTQYF | TGCGCCAGCAGCCCACTAGCGGGAGTGGCGGATACGCAGTATTTT
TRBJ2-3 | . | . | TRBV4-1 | CASSQDLADTQYF | TGCGCCAGCAGCCAAGATCTTGCGGATACGCAGTATTTT
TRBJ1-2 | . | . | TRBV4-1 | CASSQDRIWTDGYTF | TGCGCCAGCAGCCAAGATCGAATTTGGACAGATGGCTACACCTTC
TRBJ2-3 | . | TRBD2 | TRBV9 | CASSGTSGRDTDTQYF | TGTGCCAGCAGCGGGACTAGCGGGAGGGACACAGATACGCAGTATTTT
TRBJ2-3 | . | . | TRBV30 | CAFTKSTDTQYF | TGTGCCTTCACAAAAAGTACAGATACGCAGTATTTT
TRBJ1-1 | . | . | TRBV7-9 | CASSLVLDFRGTEAFF | TGTGCCAGCAGCTTAGTACTTGACTTCAGAGGCACTGAAGCTTTCTTT
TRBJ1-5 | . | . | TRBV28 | CASSPVGSNQPQHF | TGTGCCAGCAGTCCTGTCGGGAGCAATCAGCCCCAGCATTTT
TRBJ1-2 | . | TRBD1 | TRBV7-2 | CASSSQTGRNYGYTF | TGTGCCAGCAGCTCCCAGACAGGGAGGAACTATGGCTACACCTTC
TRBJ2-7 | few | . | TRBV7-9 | CASSLTRGAESYEQYF | TGTGCCAGCAGCTTAACCCGGGGGGCGGAGTCCTACGAGCAGTACTTC
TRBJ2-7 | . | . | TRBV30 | CAWSKARRHSYEQYF | TGTGCCTGGAGTAAGGCCCGGCGACACTCCTACGAGCAGTACTTC
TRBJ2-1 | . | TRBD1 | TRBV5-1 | CASSLTPWTGDNEQFF | TGCGCCAGCAGCCTAACACCTTGGACAGGGGACAATGAGCAGTTCTTC
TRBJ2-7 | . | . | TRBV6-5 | CASTRKGVPEQYF | TGTGCCAGCACCAGAAAAGGGGTACCCGAGCAGTACTTC
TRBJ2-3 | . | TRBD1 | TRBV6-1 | CASKRTGGETDTQYF | TGTGCCAGCAAACGGACAGGGGGCGAGACAGATACGCAGTATTTT
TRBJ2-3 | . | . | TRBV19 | CASSITLGGADTQYF | TGTGCCAGTAGTATCACCCTCGGAGGGGCAGATACGCAGTATTTT
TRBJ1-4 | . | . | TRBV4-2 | CASSQVGGTNEKLFF | TGTGCCAGCAGCCAAGTTGGGGGGACTAATGAAAAACTGTTTTTT
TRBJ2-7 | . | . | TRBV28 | CASSLGGGYEQYF | TGTGCCAGCAGCTTAGGGGGGGGCTACGAGCAGTACTTC
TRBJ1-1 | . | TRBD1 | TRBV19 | CASSPDRGRRLAFF | TGTGCCAGTAGTCCGGACAGGGGACGAAGGTTGGCTTTCTTT
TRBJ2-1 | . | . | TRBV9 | CASSGAPDNEQFF | TGTGCCAGCAGCGGAGCCCCGGACAATGAGCAGTTCTTC
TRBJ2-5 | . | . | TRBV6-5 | CASSYGMWETQYF | TGTGCCAGCAGTTACGGCATGTGGGAGACCCAGTACTTC
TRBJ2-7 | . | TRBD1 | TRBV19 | CASSSRGLREQYF | TGTGCCAGTAGTAGCAGGGGGTTGCGGGAGCAGTACTTC
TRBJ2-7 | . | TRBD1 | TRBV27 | CASSYLDRGNEQYF | TGTGCCAGCAGTTACCTGGACAGGGGCAACGAGCAGTACTTC
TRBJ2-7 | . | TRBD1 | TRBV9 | CASSLGTGGNYEQYF | TGTGCCAGCAGCTTGGGGACAGGGGGCAACTACGAGCAGTACTTC
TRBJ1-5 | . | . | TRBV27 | CASSTRATGNQPQHF | TGTGCCAGCAGTACCCGCGCGACAGGCAATCAGCCCCAGCATTTT
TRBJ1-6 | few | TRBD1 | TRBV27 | CASSWGTSGGNSPLHF | TGTGCCAGCAGTTGGGGGACATCAGGGGGAAATTCACCCCTCCACTTT
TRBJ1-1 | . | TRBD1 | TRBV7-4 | CASSTGTGTRTEAFF | TGTGCCAGCAGCACAGGGACAGGGACGCGCACTGAAGCTTTCTTT
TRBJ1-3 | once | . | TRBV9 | CASSVAGLSGNTIYF | TGTGCCAGCAGCGTAGCAGGGCTCTCTGGAAACACCATATATTTT
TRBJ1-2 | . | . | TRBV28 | CASSPYGAGETGGYTF | TGTGCCAGCAGTCCCTACGGGGCAGGGGAAACAGGTGGCTACACCTTC
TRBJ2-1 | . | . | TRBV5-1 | CASSFTRGSSYNEQFF | TGCGCCAGCAGCTTTACTCGGGGTAGCTCCTACAATGAGCAGTTCTTC
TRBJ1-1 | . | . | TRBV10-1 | CASRSSLNTEAFF | TGCGCCAGCAGGAGTTCATTGAACACTGAAGCTTTCTTT
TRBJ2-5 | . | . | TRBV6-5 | CASSYGAGIRETQYF | TGTGCCAGCAGTTACGGAGCCGGAATTAGGGAGACCCAGTACTTC
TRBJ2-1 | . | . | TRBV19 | CASSSPGTQGSYNEQFF | TGTGCCAGTAGTAGCCCAGGGACTCAAGGCTCCTACAATGAGCAGTTCTTC
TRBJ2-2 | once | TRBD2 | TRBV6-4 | CASRPGTSGSGELFF | TGTGCCAGCAGACCCGGGACTAGCGGGAGCGGGGAGCTGTTTTTT
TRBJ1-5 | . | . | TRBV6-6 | CASSYSGVPGAQHF | TGTGCCAGCAGTTACTCGGGGGTCCCAGGGGCCCAGCATTTT
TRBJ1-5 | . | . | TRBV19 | CASSIAGGPQHF | TGTGCCAGTAGTATAGCCGGGGGGCCCCAGCATTTT
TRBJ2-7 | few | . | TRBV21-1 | CASSKGQDRYEQYF | TGTGCCAGCAGCAAGGGACAGGACAGGTACGAGCAGTACTTC
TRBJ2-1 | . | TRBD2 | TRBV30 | CAWSQLAGFEQFF | TGTGCCTGGAGTCAATTAGCGGGGTTTGAGCAGTTCTTC
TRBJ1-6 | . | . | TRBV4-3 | CASSQVLRESPLHF | TGCGCCAGCAGCCAAGTTTTACGGGAATCACCCCTCCACTTT
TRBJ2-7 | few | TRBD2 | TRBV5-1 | CASCLLGLAGTPSEQYF | TGCGCCAGCTGCCTTTTAGGACTAGCGGGAACCCCCTCCGAGCAGTACTTC
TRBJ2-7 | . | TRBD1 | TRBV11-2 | CASSFIKGAGEQYF | TGTGCCAGCAGCTTTATTAAGGGGGCTGGCGAGCAGTACTTC
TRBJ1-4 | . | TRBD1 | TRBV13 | CASSLTGVTNEKLFF | TGTGCCAGCAGCTTGACAGGGGTTACTAATGAAAAACTGTTTTTT
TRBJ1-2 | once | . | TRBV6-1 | CASSATEAYGYTF | TGTGCCAGCAGTGCAACGGAAGCGTATGGCTACACCTTC